The T cell receptor (beta chain) under discussion was sequenced for a study of blood T cell repertoires in COVID-19. Across the study: Italy, Spain and the United States were the sources of the convalescent and acute COVID-19 samples. Sample material is recorded as cDNA or gDNA derived from T cells, B-cell-depleted T cells, or PBMCs.

Germline V gives CDR1 KGHSH, CDR2 LQKENI. There are 18 residues in the CDR3. Trimming removed 1 base from V and 7 bases from J, with 25 bases in between. Original analysis: Estimation of nucleated cell counts relied on the amplification of reference gene primers. The assay was immunoSEQ multiplex PCR, and TCRdb's table has in-frame clones only and misses some. That table furnishes V, J and clone size, whereas the DNA furnished D and trimming. The sample has 200,000 to 300,000 clones, over 70% seen once. The rearrangement joins TRBV18 to TRBJ2-5; TRBD2 might be the D (6 bases). The receptor's source is a man aged 40-55 years with acute or convalescent COVID-19. Sequenced input: peripheral blood. The CDR3 is CASSPQTTSQGQGGTQYF. For the CDR3, the DNA is TGTGCCAGCTCACCACAGACGACTAGTCAAGGGCAGGGCGGGACCCAGTACTTC. Full variable domain (outside the CDR3, taken from reference TRBV18 and TRBJ2-5): NAGVMQNPRHLVRRRGQEARLRCSPMKGHSHVYWYRQLPEEGLKFMVYLQKENIIDESGMPKERFSAEFPKEGPSILRIQQVVRGDSAAYFCASSPQTTSQGQGGTQYFGPGTRLLVL.